The rows below give T cell receptor beta chains drawn from one sample of a study of blood T cell repertoires in COVID-19. Sequencing used immunoSEQ multiplex PCR; TCRdb keeps in-frame clones, though not all of them. The table includes about 140,000 clones, around 89% detected once. Sequencing used peripheral blood. Source of these receptors: a man between 60 and 75 years old with active or convalescent COVID-19. The CDR3 runs from the conserved cysteine through the conserved F or W. D genes are given only for firm matches. Clone size is given for some rows only: seen once, a few or many times, or a class if the clone is expanded.

CDR3nt: TGTGCCAGCAGTGAAGCGCGGTGGGGAAGAGGGTTTGGCTACACCTTC; CDR3aa: CASSEARWGRGFGYTF; abundance: .; d_gene: .; v_gene: TRBV6-1; j_gene: TRBJ1-2
CDR3nt: TGTGCCAGCAGGCTCCAGGGGGAGAACACTGAAGCTTTCTTT; CDR3aa: CASRLQGENTEAFF; abundance: .; d_gene: TRBD1; v_gene: TRBV28; j_gene: TRBJ1-1
CDR3nt: TGTGCCAGCAGCCCACAGGGGGCGTACACTGAAGCTTTCTTT; CDR3aa: CASSPQGAYTEAFF; abundance: once; d_gene: TRBD1; v_gene: TRBV7-9; j_gene: TRBJ1-1
CDR3nt: TGTGCCAGTAGGCCTGAGACAGGGGACTATGGCTACACCTTC; CDR3aa: CASRPETGDYGYTF; abundance: .; d_gene: TRBD1; v_gene: TRBV19; j_gene: TRBJ1-2
CDR3nt: TGTGCCAGCGGGGGGACGGCGGGAAATGAAAAACTGTTTTTT; CDR3aa: CASGGTAGNEKLFF; abundance: few; d_gene: .; v_gene: TRBV3-1/TRBV3-2; j_gene: TRBJ1-4
CDR3nt: TGTGCCTGGAGTGTATACAGGGCCACTGAAGCTTTCTTT; CDR3aa: CAWSVYRATEAFF; abundance: .; d_gene: .; v_gene: TRBV30; j_gene: TRBJ1-1
CDR3nt: TGTGCCAGCAGCAAAACCTCACCCCGGGACAGGGGTGAGGATAATTCACCCCTCCACTTT; CDR3aa: CASSKTSPRDRGEDNSPLHF; abundance: .; d_gene: .; v_gene: TRBV21-1; j_gene: TRBJ1-6
CDR3nt: TGTGCCAGCAGTTCCATTTTCCCAGGACAGGGGGCGAGTGGTGGTGGCTACACCTTC; CDR3aa: CASSSIFPGQGASGGGYTF; abundance: few; d_gene: TRBD1; v_gene: TRBV27; j_gene: TRBJ1-2
CDR3nt: TGTGCCAGCAGTTTTCAGGCGTCCCAAGAGACCCAGTACTTC; CDR3aa: CASSFQASQETQYF; abundance: .; d_gene: .; v_gene: TRBV28; j_gene: TRBJ2-5
CDR3nt: TGTGCCAGCAGCTTGCGCGGGGAATACAATGAGCAGTTCTTC; CDR3aa: CASSLRGEYNEQFF; abundance: .; d_gene: .; v_gene: TRBV7-9; j_gene: TRBJ2-1
CDR3nt: TGTGCCTGGAGTGTTCCCGGGGTCCAGCCCCAGCATTTT; CDR3aa: CAWSVPGVQPQHF; abundance: .; d_gene: .; v_gene: TRBV30; j_gene: TRBJ1-5
CDR3nt: TGTGCCAGCAGTTTTCCCCAGGGAAGATTAGCGGGAGGGCCTGATCACGAGCAGTACTTC; CDR3aa: CASSFPQGRLAGGPDHEQYF; abundance: .; d_gene: TRBD2; v_gene: TRBV28; j_gene: TRBJ2-7
CDR3nt: TGCGCCAGCAGCCAAGATGTTAACAATCTGGCTAACTATGGCTACACCTTC; CDR3aa: CASSQDVNNLANYGYTF; abundance: .; d_gene: .; v_gene: TRBV4-3; j_gene: TRBJ1-2
CDR3nt: TGTGCCAGCGGAGCGGGAGACGGGACAGATACGCAGTATTTT; CDR3aa: CASGAGDGTDTQYF; abundance: few; d_gene: TRBD2; v_gene: TRBV14; j_gene: TRBJ2-3
CDR3nt: TGTGCCAGCAGTTCTGGGACTAGCGGGAGGGTCACCGGGGAGCTGTTTTTT; CDR3aa: CASSSGTSGRVTGELFF; abundance: .; d_gene: TRBD2; v_gene: TRBV27; j_gene: TRBJ2-2
CDR3nt: TGTGCCAGCTCACCTCGTGTCGGGGAGCTGTTTTTT; CDR3aa: CASSPRVGELFF; abundance: .; d_gene: .; v_gene: TRBV18; j_gene: TRBJ2-2
CDR3nt: TGTGCCAGCGGGGACATGAACACTGAAGCTTTCTTT; CDR3aa: CASGDMNTEAFF; abundance: .; d_gene: .; v_gene: TRBV28; j_gene: TRBJ1-1
CDR3nt: TGCGCCAGCAGCCCGACTAGCGGGGGGCCTCGCGGCACCGGGGAGCTGTTTTTT; CDR3aa: CASSPTSGGPRGTGELFF; abundance: once; d_gene: TRBD2; v_gene: TRBV5-1; j_gene: TRBJ2-2
CDR3nt: TGTGCCAGCTCACAGTCAGGGGCGGGGGACACTGAAGCTTTCTTT; CDR3aa: CASSQSGAGDTEAFF; abundance: .; d_gene: .; v_gene: TRBV18; j_gene: TRBJ1-1
CDR3nt: TGTGCCAGCAGCACTACCAGGGTCAGGCAGCCCCAGCATTTT; CDR3aa: CASSTTRVRQPQHF; abundance: .; d_gene: .; v_gene: TRBV21-1; j_gene: TRBJ1-5
CDR3nt: TGTGCCAGCAGCGTAGAGGGGGCGGTCACTGAAGCTTTCTTT; CDR3aa: CASSVEGAVTEAFF; abundance: .; d_gene: TRBD1; v_gene: TRBV9; j_gene: TRBJ1-1
CDR3nt: TGTGCCAGCAGCGTACGCCCGCGGGCAAGCACAGATACGCAGTATTTT; CDR3aa: CASSVRPRASTDTQYF; abundance: .; d_gene: .; v_gene: TRBV9; j_gene: TRBJ2-3
CDR3nt: TGTGCCAGCAGTTTACTCCCCGGGACTAGCGTACACAATGAGCAGTTCTTC; CDR3aa: CASSLLPGTSVHNEQFF; abundance: .; d_gene: TRBD2; v_gene: TRBV27; j_gene: TRBJ2-1
CDR3nt: TGTGCCTGCAAAACTAGCGGGGAGCAGTTCTTC; CDR3aa: CACKTSGEQFF; abundance: .; d_gene: TRBD2; v_gene: TRBV30; j_gene: TRBJ2-1
CDR3nt: TGTGCCAGTAGCCGGGGCCCGGACAGCTCTGGAAACACCATATATTTT; CDR3aa: CASSRGPDSSGNTIYF; abundance: .; d_gene: .; v_gene: TRBV19; j_gene: TRBJ1-3
CDR3nt: TGTGCCAGCAGCGTGGAGAGTGGAGAGACCCAGTACTTC; CDR3aa: CASSVESGETQYF; abundance: .; d_gene: .; v_gene: TRBV9; j_gene: TRBJ2-5
CDR3nt: TGTGCCAGCAGCCTTACGACAGGGGTGGGCCAGCCCCAGCATTTT; CDR3aa: CASSLTTGVGQPQHF; abundance: .; d_gene: TRBD1; v_gene: TRBV6-2/TRBV6-3; j_gene: TRBJ1-5
CDR3nt: TGTGCCAGCAGCCGACCGGGACAGGGGACGGGTGAGCAGTTCTTC; CDR3aa: CASSRPGQGTGEQFF; abundance: once; d_gene: TRBD1; v_gene: TRBV6-2/TRBV6-3; j_gene: TRBJ2-1
CDR3nt: TGTGCCAGTACCCCGGACAGGGGTGGCTACACCTTC; CDR3aa: CASTPDRGGYTF; abundance: .; d_gene: TRBD1; v_gene: TRBV19; j_gene: TRBJ1-2
CDR3nt: TGTGCCAGCTCCTCGGGGGTGGGAGGAGACGAGCAGTACTTC; CDR3aa: CASSSGVGGDEQYF; abundance: .; d_gene: .; v_gene: TRBV28; j_gene: TRBJ2-7
CDR3nt: TGCGCCAGCAGCCCCAGACAGGGAGCGTACCAAGAGACCCAGTACTTC; CDR3aa: CASSPRQGAYQETQYF; abundance: .; d_gene: TRBD1; v_gene: TRBV4-1; j_gene: TRBJ2-5
CDR3nt: TGTGCCAGCAGCCCGGGACTAGCGGGAGTGGATACGCAGTATTTT; CDR3aa: CASSPGLAGVDTQYF; abundance: .; d_gene: TRBD2; v_gene: TRBV7-3; j_gene: TRBJ2-3
CDR3nt: TGTGCCAGCAGCTTAGGACTCGGGACAGATACGCAGTATTTT; CDR3aa: CASSLGLGTDTQYF; abundance: .; d_gene: .; v_gene: TRBV7-2; j_gene: TRBJ2-3
CDR3nt: TGTGCCATCAGTGGAGACAGGGGCGACGAAAAACTGTTTTTT; CDR3aa: CAISGDRGDEKLFF; abundance: .; d_gene: TRBD1; v_gene: TRBV10-3; j_gene: TRBJ1-4
CDR3nt: TGTGCCAGCAGCTTAAGTAGTAGCGGTACCTACGAGCAGTACTTC; CDR3aa: CASSLSSSGTYEQYF; abundance: once; d_gene: .; v_gene: TRBV7-6; j_gene: TRBJ2-7
CDR3nt: TGTGCCAGCAGCGTAGCGGGGGGTAGGGTTGACAATGAGCAGTTCTTC; CDR3aa: CASSVAGGRVDNEQFF; abundance: .; d_gene: TRBD2; v_gene: TRBV9; j_gene: TRBJ2-1
CDR3nt: TGTGCCAGTAGTGAACTCGCGAACACTGAAGCTTTCTTT; CDR3aa: CASSELANTEAFF; abundance: few; d_gene: .; v_gene: TRBV19; j_gene: TRBJ1-1
CDR3nt: TGTGCCAGCCAGCGGGAGAGTCCGTACAATGAGCAGTTCTTC; CDR3aa: CASQRESPYNEQFF; abundance: .; d_gene: TRBD2; v_gene: TRBV7-2; j_gene: TRBJ2-1
CDR3nt: TGTGCCATCAGTGAGCGGGGGACCAAAAACATTCAGTACTTC; CDR3aa: CAISERGTKNIQYF; abundance: .; d_gene: .; v_gene: TRBV10-3; j_gene: TRBJ2-4
CDR3nt: TGTGCCAGTAATGCGGCATCCAAGGTTAACAATCAGCCCCAGCATTTT; CDR3aa: CASNAASKVNNQPQHF; abundance: .; d_gene: .; v_gene: TRBV19; j_gene: TRBJ1-5
CDR3nt: TGTGCCAGCAGCTCCGACAGGGGCACTTACGAGCAGTACTTC; CDR3aa: CASSSDRGTYEQYF; abundance: .; d_gene: TRBD1; v_gene: TRBV13; j_gene: TRBJ2-7
CDR3nt: TGTGCCAGCAGCTTTAGATTTTCGGACAGGGTGAACACTGAAGCTTTCTTT; CDR3aa: CASSFRFSDRVNTEAFF; abundance: once; d_gene: TRBD1; v_gene: TRBV7-9; j_gene: TRBJ1-1
CDR3nt: TGTGCCAGCAGTTTAAGCCCTACAGGGATCTCCTACGAGCAGTACTTC; CDR3aa: CASSLSPTGISYEQYF; abundance: .; d_gene: .; v_gene: TRBV6-5; j_gene: TRBJ2-7
CDR3nt: TGTGCCAGCAGTTTTCTAATAGCGGGAGGGGATTCCTACGAGCAGTACTTC; CDR3aa: CASSFLIAGGDSYEQYF; abundance: .; d_gene: TRBD2; v_gene: TRBV28; j_gene: TRBJ2-7
CDR3nt: TGTGCCTGGAGTCGCGGACTGAACAATGAGCAGTTCTTC; CDR3aa: CAWSRGLNNEQFF; abundance: .; d_gene: .; v_gene: TRBV30; j_gene: TRBJ2-1